Listed below are T cell receptor beta chains from one sample, sequenced in a study of T cells after yellow fever vaccination. From the 5' RACE reads, TCRdb called clonotypes with MiXCR, one entry per CDR3 protein. Among about 210,000 distinct CDR3 sequences listed, roughly 6.8% were seen once. Sequenced here: CD4+ T cells sorted from PBMCs, sampled on the day of the yellow fever booster vaccination. Receptors originate from a man aged 25-45 years who received the YFV17D yellow fever vaccine. CDR3s include the opening cysteine and the closing phenylalanine or tryptophan. The order of the fields is clone size, J gene, V gene, CDR3 length, CDR3 protein. Size is omitted from some rows. Given values are once, few, many or a class for expanded clones.

abundance: -; j_gene: TRBJ2-2; v_gene: TRBV7-2; len: 14; CDR3aa: CASSRGGGTGELFF
abundance: few; j_gene: TRBJ2-1; v_gene: TRBV7-8; len: 16; CDR3aa: CASSGGGPSSYNEQFF
abundance: many; j_gene: TRBJ2-2; v_gene: TRBV7-2; len: 17; CDR3aa: CASSLPLASNRPGELFF
abundance: -; j_gene: TRBJ1-1; v_gene: TRBV20-1; len: 13; CDR3aa: CSANQIPNTEAFF
abundance: few; j_gene: TRBJ2-2; v_gene: TRBV24-1; len: 12; CDR3aa: CATSAEAGELFF
abundance: many; j_gene: TRBJ2-5; v_gene: TRBV5-1; len: 13; CDR3aa: CASSGGLAETQYF
abundance: -; j_gene: TRBJ2-7; v_gene: TRBV7-8; len: 14; CDR3aa: CASSPSRGIDEQYF
abundance: -; j_gene: TRBJ1-2; v_gene: TRBV9; len: 15; CDR3aa: CASSPMVGDPYGYTF
abundance: many; j_gene: TRBJ2-7; v_gene: TRBV20-1; len: 13; CDR3aa: CSASVLQDYEQYF
abundance: many; j_gene: TRBJ1-1; v_gene: TRBV10-3; len: 16; CDR3aa: CAISDPGQPVNTEAFF
abundance: few; j_gene: TRBJ2-1; v_gene: TRBV6-1; len: 17; CDR3aa: CASSQPPTGFLDNEQFF
abundance: many; j_gene: TRBJ2-3; v_gene: TRBV7-7; len: 16; CDR3aa: CASSLGLAGTTDTQYF
abundance: -; j_gene: TRBJ2-5; v_gene: TRBV30; len: 12; CDR3aa: CAWTLPGETQYF
abundance: many; j_gene: TRBJ2-7; v_gene: TRBV4-3; len: 13; CDR3aa: CASSQDRVREQYF
abundance: many; j_gene: TRBJ2-5; v_gene: TRBV10-2; len: 15; CDR3aa: CASSATSGRQETQYF
abundance: many; j_gene: TRBJ2-7; v_gene: TRBV7-2; len: 14; CDR3aa: CASSLPTQGYEQYF
abundance: -; j_gene: TRBJ2-2; v_gene: TRBV20-1; len: 15; CDR3aa: CSAPRDGGPSRELFF
abundance: -; j_gene: TRBJ2-7; v_gene: TRBV20-1; len: 14; CDR3aa: CSAIPGTDRNEQYF
abundance: few; j_gene: TRBJ2-1; v_gene: TRBV7-9; len: 15; CDR3aa: CASSFGTSGRNEQFF
abundance: many; j_gene: TRBJ1-1; v_gene: TRBV29-1; len: 14; CDR3aa: CSVWRGAGFTEAFF
abundance: -; j_gene: TRBJ1-5; v_gene: TRBV6-5; len: 15; CDR3aa: CASVKQGNSNQPQHF
abundance: many; j_gene: TRBJ2-1; v_gene: TRBV20-1; len: 10; CDR3aa: CSARLAEQFF
abundance: -; j_gene: TRBJ2-5; v_gene: TRBV20-1; len: 13; CDR3aa: CSARGPQGETQYF
abundance: few; j_gene: TRBJ2-7; v_gene: TRBV20-1; len: 14; CDR3aa: CSAREPGTTYEQYF
abundance: many; j_gene: TRBJ1-5; v_gene: TRBV15; len: 16; CDR3aa: CATSRDLAEGGQPQHF
abundance: many; j_gene: TRBJ2-1; v_gene: TRBV10-3; len: 13; CDR3aa: CAISESGGHEQFF
abundance: -; j_gene: TRBJ1-6; v_gene: TRBV5-6; len: 15; CDR3aa: CASSLVGQGHSPLHF